This T cell receptor beta chain was sequenced during a study of spatial heterogeneity in lung cancer. At the level of the study: Consistently, beta-chain sequences turned up in larger numbers than alpha-chain sequences did.

Sample time point: sample taken at primary tumor resection. Material for sequencing was whole RNA from tumor, nontumor lung or frozen PBMC, left unsorted. TCRdb reprocessed the 5' RACE reads with MiXCR, giving one entry per CDR3 protein. The sample has about 38,000 distinct CDR3 sequences; 7.5% to 8% are singletons. This clonotype was detected ten times or more. Its matching antigen is unknown. Study-wide points: Resection blood, more than follow-up blood, showed ubiquitous expanded tumor TCRs.

This sample comprised PBMCs, obtained at surgery. This receptor was obtained from a male donor with early-stage non-small cell lung cancer.

The CDR3 is CASSPLTNEQFF. In nucleotides, the CDR3 is TGTGCCAGCTCACCCCTCACTAATGAGCAGTTCTTC. V is TRBV18 and J is TRBJ2-1; D is ambiguous. The length of the CDR3 is 12 residues. In germline, CDR1 is KGHSH, CDR2 LQKENI. V lost 3 bases, J lost 7 bases, and 7 bases lay in between.